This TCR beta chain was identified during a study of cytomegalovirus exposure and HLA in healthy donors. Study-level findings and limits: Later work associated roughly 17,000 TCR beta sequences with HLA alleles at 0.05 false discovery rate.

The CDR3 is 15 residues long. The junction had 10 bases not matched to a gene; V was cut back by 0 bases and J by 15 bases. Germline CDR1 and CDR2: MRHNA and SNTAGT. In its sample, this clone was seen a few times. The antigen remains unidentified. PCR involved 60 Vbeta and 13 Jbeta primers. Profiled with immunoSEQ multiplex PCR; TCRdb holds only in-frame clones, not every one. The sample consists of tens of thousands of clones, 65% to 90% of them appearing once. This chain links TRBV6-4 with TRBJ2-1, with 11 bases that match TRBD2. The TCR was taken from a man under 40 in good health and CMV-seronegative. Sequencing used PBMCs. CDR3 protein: CASSDSASGRFMLFF. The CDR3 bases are TGTGCCAGCAGTGACTCGGCTAGCGGGAGGTTTATGTTGTTCTTC.